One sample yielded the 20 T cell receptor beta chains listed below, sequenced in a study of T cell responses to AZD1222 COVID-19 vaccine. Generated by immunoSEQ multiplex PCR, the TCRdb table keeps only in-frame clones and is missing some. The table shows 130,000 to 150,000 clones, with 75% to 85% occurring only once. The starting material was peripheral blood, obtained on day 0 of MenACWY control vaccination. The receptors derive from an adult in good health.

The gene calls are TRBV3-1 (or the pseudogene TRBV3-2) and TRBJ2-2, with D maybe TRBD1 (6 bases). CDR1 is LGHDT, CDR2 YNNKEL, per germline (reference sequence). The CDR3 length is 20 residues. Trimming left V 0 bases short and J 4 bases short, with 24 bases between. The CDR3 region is CASSQDVSWGHPRSTGELFF. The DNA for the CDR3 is TGTGCCAGCAGCCAAGATGTAAGTTGGGGACACCCACGAAGCACCGGGGAGCTGTTTTTT.

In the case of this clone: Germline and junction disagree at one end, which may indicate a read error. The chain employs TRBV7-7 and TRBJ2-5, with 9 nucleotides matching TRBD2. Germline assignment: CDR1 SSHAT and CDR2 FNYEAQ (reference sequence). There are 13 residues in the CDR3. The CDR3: CASSLAGTPEKYF. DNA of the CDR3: TGTGCCAGCAGCCTAGCGGGGACCCCTGAGAAGTACTTC. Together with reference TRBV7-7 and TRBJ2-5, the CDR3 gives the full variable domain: GAGVSQSPRYKVTKRGQDVTLRCDPISSHATLYWYQQALGQGPEFLTYFNYEAQPDKSGLPSDRFSAERPEGSISTLTIQRTEQRDSAMYRCASSLAGTPEKYFGPGTRLLVL.

CDR3 protein: CASSPGRASGGPGEQFF. In DNA form, the CDR3 reads TGTGCCAGCAGCCCTGGAAGGGCTAGCGGGGGTCCGGGGGAGCAGTTCTTC. The rearrangement joins TRBV4-2 to TRBJ2-1; TRBD2 matches at 10 bases. J lost 10 bases, V lost 4 bases, and 16 bases had no gene match. CDR3 length: 17 residues. The germline V gene has CDR1 LGHNA and CDR2 YNFKEQ.

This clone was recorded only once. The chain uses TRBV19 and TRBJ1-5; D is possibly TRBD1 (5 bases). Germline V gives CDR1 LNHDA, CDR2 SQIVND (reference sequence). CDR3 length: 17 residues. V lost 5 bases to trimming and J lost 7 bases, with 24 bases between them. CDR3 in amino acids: CASSVLRGNRQPQPQHF. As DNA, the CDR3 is TGTGCCAGTAGTGTTCTTCGGGGGAACCGACAGCCCCAGCCCCAGCATTTT. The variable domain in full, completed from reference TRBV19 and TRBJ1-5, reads DGGITQSPKYLFRKEGQNVTLSCEQNLNHDAMYWYRQDPGQGLRLIYYSQIVNDFQKGDIAEGYSVSREKKESFPLTVTSAQKNPTAFYLCASSVLRGNRQPQPQHFGDGTRLSIL.

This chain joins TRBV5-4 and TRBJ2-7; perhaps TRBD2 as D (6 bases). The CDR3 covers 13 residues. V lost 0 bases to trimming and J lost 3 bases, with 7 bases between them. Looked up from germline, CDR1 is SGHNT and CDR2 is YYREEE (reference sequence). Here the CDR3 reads CASSLAGVYEQYF. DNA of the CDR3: TGTGCCAGCAGCTTGGCGGGGGTCTACGAGCAGTACTTC.

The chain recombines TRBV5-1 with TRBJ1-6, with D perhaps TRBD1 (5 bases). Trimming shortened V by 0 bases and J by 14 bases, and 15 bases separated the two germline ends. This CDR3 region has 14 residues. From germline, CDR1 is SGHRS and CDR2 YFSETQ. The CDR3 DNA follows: TGCGCCAGCAGCTTGGGTCCAGGGCTAGGAGCCCTCCACTTT. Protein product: CASSLGPGLGALHF.

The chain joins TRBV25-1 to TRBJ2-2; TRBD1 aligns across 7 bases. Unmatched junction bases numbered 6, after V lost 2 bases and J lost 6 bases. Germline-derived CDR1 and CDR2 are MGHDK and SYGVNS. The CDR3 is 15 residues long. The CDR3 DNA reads TGTGCCAGCAGTGAAATCACAGGGGCTGCCGGGGAGCTGTTTTTT. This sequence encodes CASSEITGAAGELFF.

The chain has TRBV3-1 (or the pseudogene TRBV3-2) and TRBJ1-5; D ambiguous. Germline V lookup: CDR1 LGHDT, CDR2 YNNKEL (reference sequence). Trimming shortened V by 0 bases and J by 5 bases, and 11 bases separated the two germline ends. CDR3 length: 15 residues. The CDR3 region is CASSQDGTSYQPQHF. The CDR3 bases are TGTGCCAGCAGCCAAGATGGCACATCTTATCAGCCCCAGCATTTT.

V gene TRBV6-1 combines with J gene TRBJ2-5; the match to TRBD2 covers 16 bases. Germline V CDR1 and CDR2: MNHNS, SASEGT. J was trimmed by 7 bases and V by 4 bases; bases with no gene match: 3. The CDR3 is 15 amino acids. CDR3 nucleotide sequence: TGTGCCAGCAGTGCCGGGACTAGCGGGGGGGGGACCCAGTACTTC. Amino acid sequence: CASSAGTSGGGTQYF.

The CDR3: CASSLVMVGSTDTQYF. The DNA of the CDR3 is TGTGCCAGCAGCTTAGTTATGGTGGGGAGCACAGATACGCAGTATTTT. The V call is TRBV11-1, the J call TRBJ2-3; D uncertain. The V end lost 1 base, the J end lost 0 bases, and 11 bases lay between the germline ends. The V gene's germline CDR1 is SGHAT and CDR2 FQDESV (reference sequence). The CDR3 runs to 16 residues.

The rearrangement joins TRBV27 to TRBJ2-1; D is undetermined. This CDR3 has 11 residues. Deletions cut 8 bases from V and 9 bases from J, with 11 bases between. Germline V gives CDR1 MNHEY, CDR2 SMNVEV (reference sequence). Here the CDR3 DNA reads TGTGCCAGCCACAGTCGTCTTGAGCAGTTCTTC. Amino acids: CASHSRLEQFF.

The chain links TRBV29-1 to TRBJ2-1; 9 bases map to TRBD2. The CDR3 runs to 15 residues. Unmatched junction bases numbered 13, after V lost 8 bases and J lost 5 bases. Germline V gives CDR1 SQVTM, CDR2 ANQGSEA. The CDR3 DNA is TGCAGCTCATCCTCTCAGCGGGGGGTCCACAATGAGCAGTTCTTC. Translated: CSSSSQRGVHNEQFF.

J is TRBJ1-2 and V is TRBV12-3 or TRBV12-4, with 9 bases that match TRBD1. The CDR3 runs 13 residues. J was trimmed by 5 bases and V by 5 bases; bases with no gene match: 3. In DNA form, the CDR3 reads TGTGCCAGCAGTCAGGACAGGGGTTATGGCTACACCTTC. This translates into CASSQDRGYGYTF.

In DNA, the CDR3 is TGTGCCAGCAGTTTGCGGAAAGAGACCCAGTACTTC. This codes for CASSLRKETQYF. The chain employs TRBV28 and TRBJ2-5; D unclear. CDR3 length equals 12 residues. The V gene lost 3 bases and the J gene lost 3 bases, with 5 bases spanning the gap. Germline V lookup: CDR1 MDHEN, CDR2 SYDVKM.

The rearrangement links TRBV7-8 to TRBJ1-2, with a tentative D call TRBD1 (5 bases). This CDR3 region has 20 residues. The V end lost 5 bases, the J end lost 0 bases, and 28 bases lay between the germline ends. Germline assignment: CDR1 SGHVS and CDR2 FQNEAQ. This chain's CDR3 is CASSAYRLSRGTPSNYGYTF. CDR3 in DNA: TGTGCCAGCAGCGCATACCGCCTCTCTAGAGGGACGCCTTCTAACTATGGCTACACCTTC. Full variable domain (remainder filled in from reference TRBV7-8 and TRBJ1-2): GAGVSQSPRYKVAKRGQDVALRCDPISGHVSLFWYQQALGQGPEFLTYFQNEAQLDKSGLPSDRFFAERPEGSVSTLKIQRTQQEDSAVYLCASSAYRLSRGTPSNYGYTFGSGTRLTVV.

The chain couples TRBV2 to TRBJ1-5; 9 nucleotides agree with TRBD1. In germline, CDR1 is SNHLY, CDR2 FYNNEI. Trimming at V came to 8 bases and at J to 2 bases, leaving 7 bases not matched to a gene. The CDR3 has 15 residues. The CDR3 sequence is CASGRQGVGNQPQHF. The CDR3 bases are TGTGCCAGCGGCCGACAGGGGGTGGGCAATCAGCCCCAGCATTTT.

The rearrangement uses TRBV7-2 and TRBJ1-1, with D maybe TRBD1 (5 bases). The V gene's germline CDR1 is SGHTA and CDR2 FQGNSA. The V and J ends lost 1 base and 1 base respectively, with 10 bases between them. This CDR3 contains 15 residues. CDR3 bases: TGTGCCAGCAGCTTAGTTGTCAGGGCGAACACTGAAGCTTTCTTT. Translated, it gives CASSLVVRANTEAFF.

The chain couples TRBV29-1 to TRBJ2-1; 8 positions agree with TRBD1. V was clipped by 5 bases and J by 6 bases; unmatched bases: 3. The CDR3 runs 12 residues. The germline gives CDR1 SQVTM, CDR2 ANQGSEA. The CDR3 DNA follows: TGCAGCGTTAGACAGGGGCTCAATGAGCAGTTCTTC. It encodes CSVRQGLNEQFF.

The CDR3 DNA reads as TGTGCCAGCTCCCCCACTAGCGGGGTGGTAATACTGGGCGAGCAGTACTTC. It is translated as CASSPTSGVVILGEQYF. V usage is TRBV18 and J usage is TRBJ2-7, with 10 positions matching TRBD2. There are 17 residues in the CDR3. The germline CDR1 and CDR2 sequences are KGHSH and LQKENI. V lost 6 bases and J lost 6; bases outside the gene matches: 17.

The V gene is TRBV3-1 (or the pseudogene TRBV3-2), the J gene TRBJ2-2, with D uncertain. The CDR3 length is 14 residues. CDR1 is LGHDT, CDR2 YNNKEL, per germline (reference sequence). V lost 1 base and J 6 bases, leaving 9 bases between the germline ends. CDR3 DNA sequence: TGTGCCAGCAGCCAAGGAGACTTCTCCGGGGAGCTGTTTTTT. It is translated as CASSQGDFSGELFF.